The present entry profiles one TCR beta chain with its context. Its target is unknown. This specimen comes from a study of T cell responses to AZD1222 COVID-19 vaccine. Measured with immunoSEQ multiplex PCR; TCRdb has only the in-frame clones, and not every one. Found here are about 130,000 clones, about nine tenths of them singletons; the top ten hold roughly 6.3%. Study conclusions and caveats: Vaccine-associated CD4 TCRs spanned spike, dominant at 160-218 and 743-854.

The TCR originated in an adult in good health. Sequencing used peripheral blood, obtained on day 0 of AZD1222 vaccination.

CDR3 region: CASSPGTLKETQYF. CDR3 nucleotides: TGCGCCAGCAGTCCGGGCACCCTTAAAGAGACCCAGTACTTC. The chain couples TRBV5-1 to TRBJ2-5; no clear D. Trimming shortened V by 5 bases and J by 3 bases, and 14 bases separated the two germline ends. CDR1 is SGHRS, CDR2 YFSETQ, per germline. The CDR3 length is 14 residues. Combining the CDR3 with reference TRBV5-1 and TRBJ2-5 gives the whole variable domain KAGVTQTPRYLIKTRGQQVTLSCSPISGHRSVSWYQQTPGQGLQFLFEYFSETQRNKGNFPGRFSGRQFSNSRSEMNVSTLELGDSALYLCASSPGTLKETQYFGPGTRLLVL.